The TCR beta chain described here comes from a study of regulatory T cells in long-lasting Graves disease. Study-wide findings and caveats: Favoring TRBV28, TRBJ1-2 and TRBJ2-5 was a feature seen in persistent disease.

The germline V gene encodes CDR1 MGHRA and CDR2 YSYEKL. The CDR3 length is 16 residues. Time point given: newly diagnosed GD, antithyroid drugs for less than 3 months. TCR sequences were obtained from RNA taken from PBMCs. American Thyroid Association guidelines were used to diagnose Graves' disease. Arm-PCR of CDR3 regions with iRepertoire HTBI primers generated TCR beta libraries. Per the original methods: The samples included around 60 TRBV and more than 12 TRBJ segments. MiXCR was run by TCRdb on the multiplex PCR reads, yielding one entry per CDR3 protein. Here the V and J calls rest on TCRdb's processing, not on the authors' analysis. Among approximately 540,000 distinct CDR3 sequences, 12% were seen once, and the ten largest hold 8% to 10%. Concerning this clonotype itself: Its antigen is not known. At one boundary the junction diverges from the germline segment, which might be a read error.

These data were also filed under a second study, of T cells in Graves' hyperthyroidism and ophthalmopathy. That paper adds: Researchers ran a first-round RT-PCR on the TCR CDR3 using the HTBI primer set.

This sequence originates from a woman aged 25 to 39 with Graves disease. The chain has TRBV4-1 and TRBJ2-2; 11 nucleotides agree with TRBD2. The specimen comprised peripheral blood mononuclear cells (PBMCs), sampled at new diagnosis, from a patient treated with antithyroid drugs. CDR3 sequence reads: CASSQVGLADTGELFF. The CDR3 nucleotides read TGTGCCAGCAGCCAGGTGGGACTAGCGGACACCGGGGAGCTGTTTTTT.